This T cell receptor (beta chain) was recorded in a study of OX40 agonist ivuxolimab in advanced cancers. Here immunoSEQ multiplex PCR was the method, and the copy in TCRdb shows in-frame clones only, minus some. The sample gives about 50,000 clones, 85% to 95% of which show up once; over 6.5% is in the top ten. V dropped 2 bases and J dropped 4 bases, with 11 bases sitting between them. Germline V CDR1 and CDR2: GTSNPN, SVGIG (reference sequence). The CDR3 length is 13 residues. Sequencing was performed on CD4+ or CD8+ T cells sorted from blood, taken in a trial of the OX40 agonist ivuxolimab. This clonotype originated in an adult with an advanced solid tumor such as melanoma, head and neck, liver or kidney cancer. The rearrangement uses TRBV30 and TRBJ1-2; possibly TRBD1 for D (6 bases). The CDR3 reads CAWSRQGFYGYTF. CDR3 sequence (DNA): TGTGCCTGGAGTCGGCAGGGGTTCTATGGCTACACCTTC.